This TCR beta chain was identified during a study of T cells after yellow fever vaccination. Overall study context: SMART-Seq v4 Ultra Low Input prepared the low-cell-number fractions. Study results and limitations: Although most clonotypes did not, a small share appeared in both CD4 and CD8 compartments. Contamination of FACS-sorted repertoires by abundant clonotypes from the bulk population could occur.

This clonotype was detected ten times or more. The antigen remains undetermined. V lost 1 base to trimming and J lost 4 bases, with 10 bases between them. The CDR3 spans 14 residues. Germline values: CDR1 SGHTA, CDR2 FQGNSA. MiXCR was run by TCRdb on the 5' RACE reads, yielding one entry per CDR3 protein. Among about 330,000 distinct CDR3 sequences, about 4% were seen once, and the ten largest hold around 25%. The sample consisted of PBMCs, taken 5 days after the yellow fever booster vaccination. The rearrangement uses TRBV7-2 and TRBJ2-5; D unclear. The TCR originated in a man between 18 and 35 years old who received the YFV17D yellow fever vaccine. CDR3 amino acids: CASSLEYRGETQYF. CDR3 DNA: TGTGCCAGCAGCTTAGAGTACAGAGGAGAGACCCAGTACTTC. The full variable domain, completed using reference TRBV7-2 and TRBJ2-5, is GAGVSQSPSNKVTEKGKDVELRCDPISGHTALYWYRQSLGQGLEFLIYFQGNSAPDKSGLPSDRFSAERTGGSVSTLTIQRTQQEDSAVYLCASSLEYRGETQYFGPGTRLLVL.